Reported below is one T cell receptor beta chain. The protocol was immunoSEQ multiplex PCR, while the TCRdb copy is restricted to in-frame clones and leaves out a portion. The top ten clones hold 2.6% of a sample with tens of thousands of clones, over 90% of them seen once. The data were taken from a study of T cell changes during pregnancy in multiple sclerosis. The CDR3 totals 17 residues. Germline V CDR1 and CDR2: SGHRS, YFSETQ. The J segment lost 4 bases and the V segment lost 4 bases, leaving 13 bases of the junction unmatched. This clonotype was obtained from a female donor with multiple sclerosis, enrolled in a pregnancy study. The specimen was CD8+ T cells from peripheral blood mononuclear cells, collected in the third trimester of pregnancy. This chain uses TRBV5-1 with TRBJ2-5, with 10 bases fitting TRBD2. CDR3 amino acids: CASSQPVASGSRETQYF. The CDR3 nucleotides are TGCGCCAGCAGCCAACCGGTGGCTAGCGGGAGTCGAGAGACCCAGTACTTC.